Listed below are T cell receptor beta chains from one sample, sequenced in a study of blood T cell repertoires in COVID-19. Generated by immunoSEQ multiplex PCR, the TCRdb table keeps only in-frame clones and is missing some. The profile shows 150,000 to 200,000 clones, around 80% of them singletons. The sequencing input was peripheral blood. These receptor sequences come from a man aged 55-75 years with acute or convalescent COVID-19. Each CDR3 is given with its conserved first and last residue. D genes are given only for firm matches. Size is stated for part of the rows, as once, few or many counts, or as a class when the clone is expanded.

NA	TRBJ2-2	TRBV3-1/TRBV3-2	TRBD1	CASRAGQGASGELFF	TGTGCCAGCAGGGCTGGACAGGGGGCATCCGGGGAGCTGTTTTTT
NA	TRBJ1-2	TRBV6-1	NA	CASSDNEFGYTF	TGTGCCAGCAGTGACAATGAGTTTGGCTACACCTTC
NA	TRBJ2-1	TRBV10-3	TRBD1	CAISDTDRTYNEQFF	TGTGCCATCAGTGATACGGACAGGACCTACAATGAGCAGTTCTTC
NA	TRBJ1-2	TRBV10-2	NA	CASSESPNYGYTF	TGCGCCAGCAGTGAAAGCCCTAACTATGGCTACACCTTC
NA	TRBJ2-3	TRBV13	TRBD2	CASSGSGGAVGDTQYF	TGTGCCAGCAGCGGAAGCGGGGGGGCCGTTGGAGATACGCAGTATTTT
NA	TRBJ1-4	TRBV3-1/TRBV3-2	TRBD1	CASSRWTGVKRTNEKLFF	TGTGCCAGCAGCCGATGGACAGGGGTTAAGAGGACTAATGAAAAACTGTTTTTT
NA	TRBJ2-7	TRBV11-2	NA	CASSLGQGFLREQYF	TGTGCCAGCAGCTTAGGTCAGGGGTTCCTACGAGAGCAGTACTTC
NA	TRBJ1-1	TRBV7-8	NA	CASSFGYGAPNTEAFF	TGTGCCAGCAGCTTCGGTTATGGGGCCCCTAACACTGAAGCTTTCTTT
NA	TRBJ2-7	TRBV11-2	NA	CASSFRGGEQYF	TGTGCCAGCAGCTTTCGGGGAGGTGAGCAGTACTTC
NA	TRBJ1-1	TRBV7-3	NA	CASSMSSRNTEAFF	TGTGCCAGCAGCATGAGCTCACGGAACACTGAAGCTTTCTTT
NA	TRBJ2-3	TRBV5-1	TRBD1	CASSSDREGDTQYF	TGCGCCAGCAGCTCGGACAGGGAAGGAGATACGCAGTATTTT
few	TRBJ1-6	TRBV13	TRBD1	CASSLDRVNSPLHF	TGTGCCAGCAGTTTGGACAGGGTCAATTCACCCCTCCACTTT
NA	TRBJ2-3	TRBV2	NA	CASSDSGGTDTQYF	TGTGCCAGCAGTGATAGCGGAGGCACAGATACGCAGTATTTT
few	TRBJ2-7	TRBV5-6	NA	CASSLTDSYEQYF	TGTGCCAGCAGCCTGACAGATTCCTACGAGCAGTACTTC
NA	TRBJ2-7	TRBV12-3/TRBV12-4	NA	CASSLRSNYEQYF	TGTGCCAGCAGTTTGCGGAGCAACTACGAGCAGTACTTC
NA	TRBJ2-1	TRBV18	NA	CASSPRDEQFF	TGTGCCAGCTCACCCCGGGATGAGCAGTTCTTC
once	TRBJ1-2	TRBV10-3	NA	CAISVEASYGYTF	TGTGCCATCAGTGTCGAAGCCTCCTATGGCTACACCTTC
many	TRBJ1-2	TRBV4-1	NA	CASSQVVWSEGYTF	TGCGCCAGCAGCCAAGTAGTGTGGTCGGAGGGCTACACCTTC
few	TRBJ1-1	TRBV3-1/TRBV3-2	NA	CASSLAQGRVAEAFF	TGTGCCAGCAGCCTAGCCCAGGGGAGAGTAGCTGAAGCTTTCTTT
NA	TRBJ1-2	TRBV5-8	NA	CASSRTGRGGLDGYTF	TGTGCCAGCAGCCGAACAGGGCGCGGGGGGCTCGATGGCTACACCTTC
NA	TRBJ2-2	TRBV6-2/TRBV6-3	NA	CASSSGTLNTGELFF	TGTGCCAGCAGTTCCGGGACATTGAACACCGGGGAGCTGTTTTTT
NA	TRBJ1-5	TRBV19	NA	CASTGYSNQPQHF	TGTGCCAGTACCGGTTATAGCAATCAGCCCCAGCATTTT
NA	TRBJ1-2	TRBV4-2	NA	CASSQDRDGGYTF	TGTGCCAGCAGCCAAGATCGGGATGGTGGCTACACCTTC
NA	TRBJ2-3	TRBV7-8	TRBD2	CASSLEGGGSTDTQYF	TGTGCCAGCAGCTTAGAGGGCGGGGGGAGCACAGATACGCAGTATTTT
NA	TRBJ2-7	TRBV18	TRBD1	CASSPPGDRNEQYF	TGTGCCAGCTCACCACCGGGGGACAGAAACGAGCAGTACTTC
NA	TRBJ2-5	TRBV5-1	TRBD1	CASSPPTGGQETQYF	TGCGCCAGCAGCCCGCCGACAGGGGGCCAAGAGACCCAGTACTTC